This T cell receptor (beta chain) appears in the sequencing data of a study of blood T cells in healthy people across ages. The germline V and J ends were trimmed by 4 bases and 6 bases, with 22 bases remaining between them. Germline V gene sequence: CDR1 SGHDT, CDR2 YYEEEE. This CDR3 has 16 residues. For the second PCR, which ran for roughly 6 to 12 cycles, a sample-barcoded 5' primer and a J-beta primer mix were used. Each cDNA was tagged by a template-switch adaptor containing 12 random nucleotides. TCRdb fed the 5' RACE reads into MiXCR, producing one record per CDR3 protein. The sample holds 750,000 to 950,000 distinct CDR3 sequences, 25% to 35% seen once. Separately, the same data were catalogued under a study of T cells of mothers and their children. As that study records: Related and unrelated pairs show TCR recombination output that thymic selection shapes similarly. Biologically related mothers and children overlapped slightly more than unrelated pairs, a non-significant difference.

The source of this sequence is a woman in her thirties or forties in good health. Sequenced input: blood. The chain has TRBV5-6 and TRBJ1-1, with a tentative D call TRBD1 (6 bases). CDR3: CASSESTGGSFSEAFF. The CDR3 DNA follows: TGTGCCAGCAGCGAGTCAACGGGGGGCAGCTTTTCTGAAGCTTTCTTT.